One and the same sample provided the 5 T cell receptor beta chains below, sequenced in a study of memory B cells and T cells in multiple sclerosis. Stimulus-free culture yielded autoproliferating CFSE-dim and non-proliferating CFSE-high T cells, each sequenced separately. Pooled replicate wells came from approximately 5x10^7 CFSE-labeled PBMCs cultured about seven days without stimulus. Antigen specificity for these receptors is unknown. Profiled with immunoSEQ multiplex PCR; TCRdb holds only in-frame clones, not every one. This sample carries over 35,000 clones, 82% of them seen once, and the ten largest clones take roughly 1.1%. The sample was PBMCs from blood kept in culture. The receptor source for this set is a human donor with multiple sclerosis.

This clone was recorded once. The V call is TRBV6-1, the J call TRBJ1-4; D uncertain. The CDR3 runs 13 residues. CDR1 MNHNS and CDR2 SASEGT come from the germline V gene. V gave up 5 bases and J gave up 8 bases, with 12 bases separating them. In DNA, the CDR3 is TGTGCCAGCAGTCGGGCAGAACTAGAAAAACTGTTTTTT. It yields the protein CASSRAELEKLFF.

V gene TRBV7-3 combines with J gene TRBJ1-1; the D gene is possibly TRBD1 (5 bases). Germline lookup yields CDR1 SGHTA and CDR2 FQGTGA. This CDR3 has 13 residues. Trimming removed 5 bases at V and 7 bases at J, with 14 bases between. The CDR3 bases are TGTGCCAGCAGCCCCCATGGGGGGGGTGAAGCTTTCTTT. It codes for CASSPHGGGEAFF.

This rearrangement joins TRBV2 to TRBJ1-6; D possibly corresponds to TRBD1 (5 bases). This CDR3 region has 15 residues. The V end lost 7 bases, the J end lost 5 bases, and 15 bases lay between the germline ends. Germline V CDR1 and CDR2: SNHLY, FYNNEI. This chain's CDR3 is CASTRGGGNNSPLHF. The CDR3 DNA follows: TGTGCCAGCACCCGGGGCGGGGGGAATAATTCACCCCTCCACTTT.

The chain combines TRBV11-2 with TRBJ2-7; tentatively, D is TRBD2 (5 bases). V was cut by 5 bases and J by 1 base, with 15 bases left in between. CDR3 length: 15 amino acids. Germline V gives CDR1 SGHAT, CDR2 FQNNGV. The CDR3 nucleotides read TGTGCCAGCAGCCTGGGAGCCGGGCCTTCCTACGAGCAGTACTTC. Translated, it gives CASSLGAGPSYEQYF.

V gene TRBV10-3 combines with J gene TRBJ1-3, with a weak D call TRBD1 (6 bases). The CDR3 sequence is 14 residues long. Germline CDR1 reads ENHRY; CDR2 reads SYGVKD. V shed 6 bases and J shed 2 bases, with 11 bases lying between them. This CDR3 reads CAISRQATGNTIYF. CDR3 in DNA: TGTGCCATCAGCCGACAGGCAACTGGAAACACCATATATTTT.